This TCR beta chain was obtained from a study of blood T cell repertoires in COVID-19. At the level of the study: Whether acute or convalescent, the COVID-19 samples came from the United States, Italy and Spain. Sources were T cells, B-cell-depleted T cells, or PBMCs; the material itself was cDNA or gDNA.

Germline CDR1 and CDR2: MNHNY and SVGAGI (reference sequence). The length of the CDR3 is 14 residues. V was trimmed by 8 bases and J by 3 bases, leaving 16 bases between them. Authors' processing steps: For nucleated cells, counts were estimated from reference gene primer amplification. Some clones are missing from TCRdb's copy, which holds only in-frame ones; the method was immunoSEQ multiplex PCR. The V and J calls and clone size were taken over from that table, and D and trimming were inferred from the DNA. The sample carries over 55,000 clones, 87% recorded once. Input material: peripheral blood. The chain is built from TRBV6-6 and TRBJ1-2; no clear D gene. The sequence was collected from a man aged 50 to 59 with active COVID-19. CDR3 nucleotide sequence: TGTGCCAGCCGAGGGCCCGCTCTTTACTATGGCTACACCTTC. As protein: CASRGPALYYGYTF.